The clone carrying this T cell receptor beta chain was recorded a few times. What it recognizes is unknown. Vbeta (60) and Jbeta (13) primers were used in the PCR. Authors' methods: A later analysis tallied 65 million to 85 million unique TCR beta chains, around 12 million of them shared. Sequenced by immunoSEQ multiplex PCR; TCRdb stores in-frame clones only, minus some. V and J calls plus clone size are reproduced from that table; the DNA served to infer D and trimming. The table has over 90,000 clones, around 85% seen once. Per the germline V gene, CDR1 is GTSNPN and CDR2 is SVGIG (reference sequence). J lost 2 bases, V lost 1 base, and 9 bases had no gene match. The CDR3 is 17 residues long. This sample was included in a study of cytomegalovirus exposure and HLA in healthy donors. Broader study findings: In a later analysis, CMV-associated beta chains were mostly HLA-associated, it appeared. TRBV6-2, TRBV6-3 and other indistinguishable V segments were excluded. Reports credit the classifier with highly specific, highly sensitive diagnosis of cytomegalovirus status.

This TCR derives from a man between 35 and 55 years old in good health and CMV-seropositive. This rearrangement joins TRBV30 to TRBJ1-5; 9 bases map to TRBD1. Sequences were obtained from PBMCs. The CDR3 spells CAWSGGQGRFGNQPQHF. As DNA, the CDR3 is TGTGCCTGGAGTGGGGGACAGGGTAGGTTCGGCAATCAGCCCCAGCATTTT.